The TCR beta chain under discussion was sequenced for a study of blood T cell repertoires in COVID-19. Using immunoSEQ multiplex PCR, the repertoire was profiled, and TCRdb retains in-frame clones only, with some absent. Among over 150,000 clones listed, about four fifths were seen once. The CDR3 is made up of 13 amino acids. Germline assignment: CDR1 WNHNN and CDR2 SYGVQD (reference sequence). V was cut by 0 bases and J by 3 bases, with 5 bases left in between. The clonotype originates from a woman aged 60 to 75 with acute or convalescent COVID-19. Sequencing was performed on peripheral blood. The V and J genes are TRBV10-1 and TRBJ1-2; no reliable D call. The CDR3 is CASSESPDYGYTF. The CDR3 coding sequence is TGCGCCAGCAGTGAGTCTCCGGACTATGGCTACACCTTC.